This T cell receptor beta chain is drawn from a study of T-cell reconstitution after alpha-beta-depleted transplantation in children. The TCRbeta library was prepared with unique molecular identifiers. TCRdb re-analysed the PCR reads in MiXCR, keeping a single row per CDR3 protein. Of around 190,000 distinct CDR3 sequences in the sample, roughly 7.1% were seen once. Per the germline V gene, CDR1 is SQVTM and CDR2 is ANQGSEA. This CDR3 is 10 amino acids long. V was cut by 4 bases and J by 5 bases, with 3 bases left in between. This clonotype was seen at least ten times. This sequence joins TRBV29-1 and TRBJ2-1; D unclear. The sample was PBMCs, taken before TCRalphabeta/CD19-depleted stem cell transplant. The sequence derives from a boy aged 2-9 years with acute lymphoblastic leukemia, due to receive a stem cell transplant. The CDR3 here is CSVAHNEQFF. In DNA, the CDR3 is TGCAGCGTTGCCCACAATGAGCAGTTCTTC.